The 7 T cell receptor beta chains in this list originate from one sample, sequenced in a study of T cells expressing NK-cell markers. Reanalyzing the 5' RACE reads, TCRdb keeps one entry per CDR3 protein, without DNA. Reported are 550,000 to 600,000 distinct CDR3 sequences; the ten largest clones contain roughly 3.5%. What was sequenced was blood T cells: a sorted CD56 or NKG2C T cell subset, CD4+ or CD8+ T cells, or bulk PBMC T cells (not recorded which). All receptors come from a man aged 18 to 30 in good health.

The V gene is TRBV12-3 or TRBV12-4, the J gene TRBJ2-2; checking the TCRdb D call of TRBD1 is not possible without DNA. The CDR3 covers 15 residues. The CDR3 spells CASRGRVVSAGELFF.

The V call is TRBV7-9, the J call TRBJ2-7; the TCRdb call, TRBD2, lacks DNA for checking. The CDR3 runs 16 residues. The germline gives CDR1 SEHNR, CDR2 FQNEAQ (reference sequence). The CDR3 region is CASSLDAPRRQYEQYF.

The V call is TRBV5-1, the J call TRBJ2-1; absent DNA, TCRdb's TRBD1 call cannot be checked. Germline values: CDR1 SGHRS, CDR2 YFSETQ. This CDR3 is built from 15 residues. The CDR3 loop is CASSLSGGNNNEQFF.

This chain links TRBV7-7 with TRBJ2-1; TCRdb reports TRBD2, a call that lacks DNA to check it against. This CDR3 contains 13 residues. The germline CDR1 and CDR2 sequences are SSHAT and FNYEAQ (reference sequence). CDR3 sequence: CATSVAEQNEQFF.

The CDR3 sequence is CASSSSGTGHYGYTF. The rearrangement uses TRBV12-3 or TRBV12-4 and TRBJ1-2; TCRdb gives TRBD1 as the D gene, but with no DNA this cannot be confirmed. This CDR3 is 15 amino acids long.

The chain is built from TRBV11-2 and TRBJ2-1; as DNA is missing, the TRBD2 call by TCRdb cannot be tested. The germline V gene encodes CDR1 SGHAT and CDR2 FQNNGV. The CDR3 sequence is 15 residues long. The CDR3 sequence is CASSSPSGRYNEQFF. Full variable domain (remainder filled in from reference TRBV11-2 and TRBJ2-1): EAGVAQSPRYKIIEKRQSVAFWCNPISGHATLYWYQQILGQGPKLLIQFQNNGVVDDSQLPKDRFSAERLKGVDSTLKIQPAKLEDSAVYLCASSSPSGRYNEQFFGPGTRLTVL.

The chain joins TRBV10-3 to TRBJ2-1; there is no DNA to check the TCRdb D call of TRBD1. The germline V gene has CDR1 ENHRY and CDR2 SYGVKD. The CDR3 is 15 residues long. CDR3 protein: CAISESDRGVNEQFF.